Below, one TCR beta chain is given with its context. This CDR3 comprises 13 residues. With 5 bases clipped from V and 9 bases from J, the junction kept 6 bases outside the gene matches. Per the germline V gene, CDR1 is SGHDT and CDR2 is YYEEEE. Survey-level TCR beta sequencing used the immunoSEQ assay. Clones were sequenced by immunoSEQ multiplex PCR, and TCRdb holds only the in-frame ones, with some missing. The repertoire includes some 48,000 clones, just over 90% of them detected once, and around a tenth sits in the top ten. The chain links TRBV5-6 to TRBJ2-1, with TRBD2 matching 9 bases. The sequenced sample was PBMCs. The receptor comes from a middle-aged man with rheumatoid arthritis. This chain's CDR3 is CASREGLAGEQFF. CDR3 coding DNA: TGTGCCAGCAGGGAGGGACTAGCAGGTGAGCAGTTCTTC. The entire variable domain, with the rest obtained from reference TRBV5-6 and TRBJ2-1, is as follows: DAGVTQSPTHLIKTRGQQVTLRCSPKSGHDTVSWYQQALGQGPQFIFQYYEEEERQRGNFPDRFSGHQFPNYSSELNVNALLLGDSALYLCASREGLAGEQFFGPGTRLTVL.